What follows is one T cell receptor (beta chain) and its context. Its antigen has not been determined. Per-base quality was not reported, and no clone a single base away is much larger than it. V is cut back by 3 bases and J by 5 bases, with 5 bases in the junction unmatched. From the cysteine up to the phenylalanine, the CDR3 has a length of 14 residues. Of all the DNA, just the CDR3 is kept, 42 bases in frame from base 1. CDR1 and CDR2, looked up from the germline V gene, are SGDLS and YYNGEE. This entry comes from a study of CD8+ T cells in alopecia areata (dated by TCRdb to the late 2010s). Turning to the overall study: The treated patients, all with moderate-to-severe alopecia areata, were enrolled in an open-label pilot trial of oral tofacitinib given at 5 to 10 mg twice daily. Tofacitinib was given for 6 to 18 months, followed by 6 months of follow-up off drug to assess delayed response and recurrence. The SALT score, which quantifies the percentage of affected scalp surface area, was used to measure disease severity in treated patients. In both human patients and the C3H/HeJ mouse model, the study applied high-throughput TCRbeta sequencing to look at T cell clonal expansion in alopecia areata. Scalp tissue and sorted CD4+ and CD8+ peripheral blood T cells from patchy and totalis/universalis alopecia areata patients and from healthy controls were covered by human TCRbeta sequencing. Biopsies were taken from tofacitinib-treated patients at baseline and again at 4 and 24 weeks into treatment, and several of those patients also had a later scalp biopsy. Clonality in the scalp was compared among normal scalp (n=4), patchy alopecia areata scalp (n=8), and alopecia totalis/universalis scalp (n=8). The RNA source kit depended on sample type: the PAXgene miRNA kit for fixed scalp, the miRNeasy kit for PBMCs, and the RNeasy kit for mouse skin. TCRbeta CDR3 regions were amplified by immunoSEQ multiplex PCR using 35 Vbeta forward and 13 Jbeta reverse primers.

Overall study outcomes, separate from this receptor: Because the treated cohort was small and included a single nonresponder, larger studies are needed to assess links between baseline CD8+ expansion and response. Resident alphabeta T cells in normal human skin are also sequenced, complicating scalp TCR repertoire analysis, unlike mouse skin dominated by gammadelta T cells. Compared with normal scalp, lesional scalp had higher clonality and more expanded CD8+ clones, particularly in alopecia totalis/universalis, a pattern that suggests antigenic drive. Many expanded lesional clones were found to persist in scalp and blood during tofacitinib treatment, and relapse after treatment cessation may be partly explained by this persistence. Compared with mice, TCR sequences shared between patients were less clear, possibly partly because of HLA diversity across the patient population. Tofacitinib significantly lowered scalp clonality and the number of expanded CD8+ clones among the top 100 scalp clones.

Library preparation employed the immunoSEQ multiplex PCR assay. For TCR sequencing, RNA was extracted from every sample and reverse transcribed into cDNA to serve as template. SuperScript III was used for first-strand cDNA synthesis, primed with a 2:1 mix of oligo-dT and random hexamers. A synthetic immune receptor repertoire was used to assess amplification bias, and residual bias was removed computationally. The original pipeline was this. Raw reads were preprocessed for error removal, and CDR3 was defined according to IMGT conventions as running from the conserved cysteine to phenylalanine. To get clonality, Shannon entropy was normalized by log2 of the number of productive unique TCRs and the result was subtracted from 1. Scalp TCRbeta sequences were cross-referenced with sorted blood CD4 and CD8 repertoires so that the CD4 or CD8 identity of scalp clones could be inferred. TCRdb mirrors the immuneACCESS table, restricted to in-frame sequences. Some clones are absent from its copies; in checked studies, under half trace to an unresolved V gene, and the reason for the others is unknown. V and J calls and clone size are as listed in that table; D and trimming were resolved from the DNA. This sample comprises some 180,000 clones, less than 70% of them detected only once. The ten largest clones add up to 11% of the sample.

The meaning of the sample's time point label: less than 25 weeks on oral tofacitinib. The treatment or condition label of this sample denotes: oral pan-JAK inhibitor, 5-10 mg twice daily. Peripheral blood and lesional scalp punch biopsies were obtained from patients with alopecia areata. After PBMCs were isolated by density centrifugation and stained for CD3, CD4 and CD8, a FACSAria was used to sort CD4+ and CD8+ T cells. The sample here was CD8+ T cells sorted from blood, taken at week 24, from a patient treated with tofacitinib. This receptor chain uses TRBV9 and TRBJ2-5; 9 nucleotides in the junction match TRBD2. The sequence derives from a human donor with alopecia areata. The nucleotide sequence is given as TGTGCCAGCAGCGGCGGGACTAGCAGGGAGACCCAGTACTTC. It translates to CASSGGTSRETQYF.